This T cell receptor (beta chain) was recorded in a study of blood T cell repertoires in COVID-19. Study-wide context: Donors in the United States, Italy and Spain gave samples during acute or convalescent COVID-19.

The CDR3 has 15 amino acids. Germline CDR1 reads KGHSH; CDR2 reads LQKENI. Losses at the gene ends were 3 bases for V and 2 bases for J; bases not matched to a gene: 7. Sequencing used immunoSEQ multiplex PCR; TCRdb keeps in-frame clones, though not all of them. The sample records 250,000 to 300,000 clones, approximately 82% being singletons. This chain connects TRBV18 to TRBJ2-7; 7 bases match TRBD1. This receptor was obtained from a woman aged 18-30 years with acute or convalescent COVID-19. Material for sequencing was peripheral blood. DNA of the CDR3: TGTGCCAGCTCACCGGCCGGGACAGCACCCTACGAGCAGTACTTC. Translation: CASSPAGTAPYEQYF.